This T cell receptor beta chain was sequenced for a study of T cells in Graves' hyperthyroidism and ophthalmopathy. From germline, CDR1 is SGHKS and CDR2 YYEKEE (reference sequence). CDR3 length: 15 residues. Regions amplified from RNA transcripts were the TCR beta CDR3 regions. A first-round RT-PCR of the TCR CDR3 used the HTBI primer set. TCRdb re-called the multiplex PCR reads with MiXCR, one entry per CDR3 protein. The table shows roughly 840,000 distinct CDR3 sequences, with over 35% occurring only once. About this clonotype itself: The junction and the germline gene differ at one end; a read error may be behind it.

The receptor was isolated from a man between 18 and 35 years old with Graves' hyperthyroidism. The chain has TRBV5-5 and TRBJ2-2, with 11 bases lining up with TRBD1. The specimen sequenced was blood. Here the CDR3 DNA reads TGTGCCAGCACCTTGGGACAGGGGGATACCGGGGAGCTGTTTTTT. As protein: CASTLGQGDTGELFF. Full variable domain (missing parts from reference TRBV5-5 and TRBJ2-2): DAGVTQSPTHLIKTRGQQVTLRCSPISGHKSVSWYQQVLGQGPQFIFQYYEKEERGRGNFPDRFSARQFPNYSSELNVNALLLGDSALYLCASTLGQGDTGELFFGEGSRLTVL.